This T cell receptor beta chain was profiled in a study of cytomegalovirus exposure and HLA in healthy donors. The CDR3 sequence is 14 residues long. The germline V gene has CDR1 MNHNS and CDR2 SASEGT. Trimming took 1 base from V and 5 from J; bases not matched to a gene: 3. Remarks on this clone: Antigen unknown.

Overall study results and limits: Researchers reported that a few CMV-associated chains were confirmed in vitro as CMV antigen-specific. Some public TCRs appeared in many individuals, while most sequences were rare. The authors listed 150 to 200 TCR beta chains as cytomegalovirus-associated. Subsequent analysis found a tendency for first-cohort TCR clusters to co-occur within the 90 to 150 validation repertoires.

Only in-frame clones appear in the TCRdb table, and some are missing; sequencing was by immunoSEQ multiplex PCR. In the table there are just under 150,000 clones, approximately 86% of which are singletons. The V call is TRBV6-1, the J call TRBJ2-3, with 7 bases identical to TRBD2. This TCR was sampled from a man in his late teens or twenties in good health and CMV-seropositive. What was sequenced was PBMCs. The CDR3 sequence is CASSEGGGGDTQYF. The CDR3 nucleotides read TGTGCCAGCAGTGAAGGGGGGGGAGGAGATACGCAGTATTTT.